This is a list of T cell receptor beta chains from one sample in a study of blood T cell repertoires in COVID-19. TCRdb's table, derived via immunoSEQ multiplex PCR, lists solely in-frame clones and lacks some. Of 95,000 to 100,000 clones in the sample, 85% to 95% were seen once. Sequenced input: peripheral blood. The receptor source for this set is a man aged 50 to 59 with active COVID-19. CDR3s include the opening cysteine and the closing phenylalanine or tryptophan. The order of the fields is clone size, V gene, D gene, J gene, CDR3 length, CDR3 DNA, CDR3 protein. A D gene is named only where the DNA matches it firmly. Not every row has a clone size; where given, it reads once, few, many or a size class.

NA	TRBV30	TRBD1	TRBJ1-4	14	TGTGCCTGGATCTCACAGGGGGCAAGTGAAAAACTGTTTTTT	CAWISQGASEKLFF
NA	TRBV28	TRBD1	TRBJ1-2	13	TGTGCCAGCAGTCCAGGGGGAAGCTATGGCTACACCTTC	CASSPGGSYGYTF
NA	TRBV18	NA	TRBJ2-2	16	TGTGCCAGCTCACCACCGCTCCTGCGGGACACCGGGGAGCTGTTTTTT	CASSPPLLRDTGELFF
NA	TRBV9	TRBD2	TRBJ2-5	15	TGTGCCTGCAGCGTGGGGGGAGGGCCCCAAGAGACCCAGTACTTC	CACSVGGGPQETQYF
NA	TRBV11-2	NA	TRBJ2-3	14	TGTGCCAGCAGCACGACTAGTAGCACAGATACGCAGTATTTT	CASSTTSSTDTQYF
few	TRBV24-1	NA	TRBJ2-7	13	TGTGCCACCAGTGGGGCGAACTCCTACGAGCAGTACTTC	CATSGANSYEQYF
NA	TRBV6-4	NA	TRBJ1-1	16	TGTGCCAGCAGACTCCACAGTGGACAGTTGAACACTGAAGCTTTCTTT	CASRLHSGQLNTEAFF
NA	TRBV5-4	TRBD1	TRBJ1-2	14	TGTGCCAGCAGCACGGGACAGGTTAACTATGGCTACACCTTC	CASSTGQVNYGYTF
NA	TRBV11-2	TRBD1	TRBJ2-5	16	TGTGCCAGCAGCTCTTGGACAGGGGGCTTCCAAGAGACCCAGTACTTC	CASSSWTGGFQETQYF
NA	TRBV5-4	TRBD1	TRBJ1-1	15	TGTGCCAGCAGCTCTCCGGGACAGGGCAACACTGAAGCTTTCTTT	CASSSPGQGNTEAFF
NA	TRBV18	NA	TRBJ2-3	13	TGTGCCAGCTCACCGCAGGACACAGATACGCAGTATTTT	CASSPQDTDTQYF
NA	TRBV4-1	TRBD2	TRBJ2-1	18	TGCGCCAGCAGCCAAGATTGGGGTAGCGGGAGGGTGGTGAATGAGCAGTTCTTC	CASSQDWGSGRVVNEQFF
NA	TRBV5-6	NA	TRBJ2-5	14	TGTGCCAGCAGCTCGACACCGTACCAAGAGACCCAGTACTTC	CASSSTPYQETQYF
NA	TRBV7-9	NA	TRBJ2-7	13	TGTGCCAGCAGCCTAGACAGTGGCTACGAGCAGTACTTC	CASSLDSGYEQYF
NA	TRBV7-2	TRBD1	TRBJ1-1	16	TGTGCCAGCAGCTTAACGGGGTGGGACAGGTACGGTCAAGCTTTCTTT	CASSLTGWDRYGQAFF
NA	TRBV12-3/TRBV12-4	TRBD1	TRBJ1-2	13	TGTGCCAGCAGTTCGGACAGGGGGCATGGCTACACCTTC	CASSSDRGHGYTF
once	TRBV12-3/TRBV12-4	NA	TRBJ1-5	13	TGTGCCAGCAGCCTAGACGGGGAAGAGCCCCAGCATTTT	CASSLDGEEPQHF
NA	TRBV6-6	NA	TRBJ2-1	15	TGTGCCAGCAGCGATGGAGTCTCCCACGACAATGAGCAGTTCTTC	CASSDGVSHDNEQFF
NA	TRBV6-6	NA	TRBJ1-2	13	TGTGCCAGCAGTCCTATCGGGAGGGGTGGCTACACCTTC	CASSPIGRGGYTF
NA	TRBV9	TRBD1	TRBJ2-1	15	TGTGCCAGCAGCGTAGGGGACAGGGTGAACAATGAGCAGTTCTTC	CASSVGDRVNNEQFF
NA	TRBV14	TRBD2	TRBJ2-7	19	TGTGCCAGCAGCCCCGACTTCCGGACTAGCGGGAGGGACTCCTACGAGCAGTACTTC	CASSPDFRTSGRDSYEQYF
NA	TRBV28	TRBD2	TRBJ2-6	17	TGTGCCAGCAGCTCGGGGGGGGCCGGCTCTGGGGCCAACGTCCTGACTTTC	CASSSGGAGSGANVLTF
NA	TRBV23-1	TRBD1	TRBJ2-7	17	TGCGCCAGCAGTCAGACACAGGGGGCAGGGGCCCCCTACGAGCAGTACTTC	CASSQTQGAGAPYEQYF
NA	TRBV11-2	NA	TRBJ2-5	15	TGTGCCAGCAGCTTGATGGAGGGGGCGAGAGAGACCCAGTACTTC	CASSLMEGARETQYF
NA	TRBV4-1	TRBD2	TRBJ2-1	14	TGCGCCAGCAGCCAAAAGACTAGCGGGAGTTTGAAGTTCTTC	CASSQKTSGSLKFF
NA	TRBV7-2	NA	TRBJ2-7	15	TGTGCCAGCAGCTTGGGCCGTGGCAGGTCCTACGAGCAGTACTTC	CASSLGRGRSYEQYF
NA	TRBV27	NA	TRBJ2-7	14	TGTGCCAGCAGATTACAGGGAGGGGCGGACGGGCAGTACTTC	CASRLQGGADGQYF
NA	TRBV5-6	NA	TRBJ1-1	14	TGTGCCAGCAGCGTGTTCGCGCGTAGTGTTGAAGCTTTCTTT	CASSVFARSVEAFF
few	TRBV7-9	NA	TRBJ1-1	11	TGTGCCAGCAGCCGGGATTTCGAAGCTTTCTTT	CASSRDFEAFF
NA	TRBV12-3/TRBV12-4	NA	TRBJ2-3	12	TGTGCCAGCAGTTTAAGGGGCGATACGCAGTATTTT	CASSLRGDTQYF
NA	TRBV27	NA	TRBJ2-1	17	TGTGCCAGCAGTTTATCTTCCGGGACAACTCGTAGCAATGAGCAGTTCTTC	CASSLSSGTTRSNEQFF
NA	TRBV11-3	TRBD1	TRBJ1-1	15	TGTGCCAGCAGCAATCGGACAGGAAGAGACACTGAAGCTTTCTTT	CASSNRTGRDTEAFF
NA	TRBV18	TRBD1	TRBJ2-6	21	TGTGCCAGCTCACCACTCGCGGTAGGACAGGGCGTTCCCTCTGGGGCCAACGTCCTGACTTTC	CASSPLAVGQGVPSGANVLTF
NA	TRBV24-1	TRBD1	TRBJ1-2	17	TGTGCCACCAGTGGGGGCGAACAGGGGTCCTCCCTATATGGCTACACCTTC	CATSGGEQGSSLYGYTF
NA	TRBV28	TRBD1	TRBJ1-1	14	TGTGCCAGCACGGGGGCGGACAGGGACACTGAAGCTTTCTTT	CASTGADRDTEAFF
NA	TRBV7-9	NA	TRBJ2-2	15	TGTGCCAGCAGGAAGGACAGCCTATACACCGGGGAGCTGTTTTTT	CASRKDSLYTGELFF
NA	TRBV6-4	NA	TRBJ2-1	13	TGTGCCAGCAGTGTTCTAGCTCTAGGAGAGCAGTTCTTC	CASSVLALGEQFF
NA	TRBV7-3	TRBD2	TRBJ2-2	16	TGTGCCAGCAGCTCGGACCTAGCGGGAGCCGCCGGGGAGTTGTTTTTT	CASSSDLAGAAGELFF
NA	TRBV5-4	TRBD2	TRBJ2-7	15	TGTGCCAGCAGCGGCCCTGGGCTAGCGGGAGACGAGCAGTACTTC	CASSGPGLAGDEQYF
NA	TRBV9	NA	TRBJ2-5	13	TGTGCCAGCAGCGACCTGAGTGGAGGAGCCCAGTACTTC	CASSDLSGGAQYF
NA	TRBV7-9	TRBD1	TRBJ2-5	16	TGTGCCAGCAGCGAAGGGGACAGGGGGTACCAAGAGACCCAGTACTTC	CASSEGDRGYQETQYF
NA	TRBV7-8	NA	TRBJ1-1	13	TGTGCCAGCAGCGTTATTAGCCCCACTGAAGCTTTCTTT	CASSVISPTEAFF
NA	TRBV7-2	TRBD2	TRBJ2-3	17	TGTGCCAGCAGCGCCCAACTAGCGGGAGGGTCCACAGATACGCAGTATTTT	CASSAQLAGGSTDTQYF
NA	TRBV5-1	NA	TRBJ2-7	15	TGCGCCAGCAGCTTGGGGGCAGGAACTTCGGACGAGCAGTACTTC	CASSLGAGTSDEQYF